This T cell receptor (beta chain) was obtained from a study of T cells in localized non-small cell lung cancer. Study-wide results and limits: Median approximately 50 top-100 tumor clones were shared with paired adjacent lung. Sequencing covered just one tumor region, so heterogeneity cannot be ruled out. It was uninvolved adjacent lung that showed the highest T cell clonality, exceeding tumor.

CDR3 length equals 13 residues. Per the germline V gene, CDR1 is MNHEY and CDR2 is SMNVEV (reference sequence). V was trimmed by 2 bases and J by 8 bases, leaving 12 bases between them. In the case of this clone: Its specificity is unknown.

Produced via immunoSEQ multiplex PCR; TCRdb's table is partial and in-frame only. This table has around 35,000 clones, roughly 77% appearing once. This TCR was sampled from a male donor aged 60 or over with stage III squamous cell lung carcinoma. The chain is built from TRBV27 and TRBJ1-2; possibly TRBD1 for D (5 bases). The sample in question was peripheral blood, obtained before any cancer treatment. DNA of the CDR3: TGTGCCAGCAGTTTACAGGGCCGGGGAGGCTACACCTTC. This translates into CASSLQGRGGYTF.